Each of the 14 T cell receptor beta chains below was sequenced from the same sample in a study of blood T cell repertoires in COVID-19. TCRdb's table, derived via immunoSEQ multiplex PCR, lists solely in-frame clones and lacks some. This table has hundreds of thousands of clones, 86% appearing once. Sequencing was done on a sample of peripheral blood. These receptor sequences come from a woman aged 80 or over with COVID-19, enrolled during active disease.

This rearrangement joins TRBV6-6 to TRBJ1-1; no clear D. V lost 7 bases to trimming and J lost 1 base, with 10 bases between them. Germline-derived CDR1 and CDR2 are MNHNY and SVGAGI (reference sequence). The CDR3 runs 13 residues. The CDR3 DNA sequence: TGTGCCAGCACGGTCGGTGGGAACACTGAAGCTTTCTTT. Residues: CASTVGGNTEAFF.

This CDR3 reads CASTRYPGANVLTF. For the CDR3, the DNA is TGTGCCAGCACCCGGTATCCTGGGGCCAACGTCCTGACTTTC. This chain connects TRBV7-9 to TRBJ2-6; no clear D gene. The germline V gene has CDR1 SEHNR and CDR2 FQNEAQ (reference sequence). V lost 7 bases and J 2 bases, leaving 9 bases between the germline ends. The CDR3 loop spans 14 amino acids.

This clone showed up just once. The chain couples TRBV11-1 to TRBJ1-2, with D unresolved. In germline, CDR1 is SGHAT, CDR2 FQDESV (reference sequence). This CDR3 spans 14 amino acids. The V end was cut by 0 bases, the J end by 6 bases, with 11 bases between. CDR3 sequence reads: CASSLAMSGNGYTF. In nucleotides, the CDR3 is TGTGCCAGCAGCTTAGCGATGTCGGGAAATGGCTACACCTTC.

This chain links TRBV28 with TRBJ1-2, with 11 bases matching TRBD1. V was clipped by 7 bases and J by 1 base; unmatched bases: 11. The CDR3 sequence is 17 residues long. Germline-derived CDR1 and CDR2 are MDHEN and SYDVKM. CDR3 sequence: CASTTAPGTGGNYGYTF. The CDR3 DNA sequence: TGTGCCAGCACCACCGCCCCCGGGACAGGGGGTAACTATGGCTACACCTTC.

The rearrangement joins TRBV20-1 to TRBJ2-3; 9 positions agree with TRBD2. V lost 3 bases to trimming and J lost 3 bases; unmatched junction nucleotides: 7. CDR3 size: 15 residues. In germline, CDR1 is DFQATT, CDR2 SNEGSKA (reference sequence). The CDR3 DNA reads TGCAGTGCTAGTCGGGCGGGGGGGGCGACAGATACGCAGTATTTT. This gives the protein CSASRAGGATDTQYF.

The V gene is TRBV6-1, the J gene TRBJ2-7; D unresolved. CDR3 length: 16 amino acids. V shed 2 bases and J shed 1 base, with 15 bases lying between them. The V gene's germline CDR1 is MNHNS and CDR2 SASEGT. The CDR3 reads CASSESWAMYSYEQYV. The CDR3 region has the DNA TGTGCCAGCAGTGAAAGTTGGGCAATGTATTCCTACGAGCAGTACGTC.

This clone has only one observation. V is TRBV7-9 and J is TRBJ1-1; 7 bases align to TRBD1. This CDR3 comprises 12 residues. Germline CDR1 and CDR2: SEHNR and FQNEAQ (reference sequence). The junction had 8 bases not matched to a gene; V was cut back by 5 bases and J by 11 bases. CDR3 nucleotides: TGTGCCAGCAGCCAAGACACAGGGGAGGCTTTCTTT. Amino acids: CASSQDTGEAFF.

This sequence joins TRBV6-2 or TRBV6-3 and TRBJ1-1; 11 bases align to TRBD1. V trimming: 2 bases; J trimming: 4 bases; junction bases outside the gene matches: 6. The CDR3 totals 16 residues. The germline gives CDR1 MNHEY, CDR2 SVGEGT. This CDR3 reads CASSYVDRGRGTEAFF. The CDR3 DNA follows: TGTGCCAGCAGTTACGTGGACAGGGGGCGAGGCACTGAAGCTTTCTTT.

The chain combines TRBV19 with TRBJ1-1, with TRBD1 matching over 7 bases. CDR1 and CDR2 (germline): LNHDA, SQIVND (reference sequence). The CDR3 covers 15 residues. V trimming: 7 bases; J trimming: 2 bases; junction bases outside the gene matches: 10. This chain's CDR3 is CASNPGQKLNTEAFF. CDR3 in DNA: TGTGCCAGTAACCCGGGACAGAAACTTAACACTGAAGCTTTCTTT.

This chain links TRBV6-5 with TRBJ2-3; 9 bases are a match to TRBD1. The CDR3 length is 16 residues. Germline CDR1 and CDR2: MNHEY and SVGAGI. V lost 2 bases to trimming and J lost 3 bases; unmatched junction nucleotides: 6. CDR3 bases: TGTGCCAGCAGTTACCACCGGGACAGGGAAACAGATACGCAGTATTTT. This encodes CASSYHRDRETDTQYF.

The CDR3 here is CASSDKQDSLGQVTDTQYF. The CDR3 nucleotides are TGTGCCAGCAGCGATAAACAGGACAGTCTGGGCCAAGTAACAGATACGCAGTATTTT. The chain employs TRBV6-4 and TRBJ2-3; D is perhaps TRBD1 (6 bases). The germline V gene encodes CDR1 MRHNA and CDR2 SNTAGT. The CDR3 sequence is 19 residues long. V lost 6 bases and J 3 bases, leaving 28 bases between the germline ends.

This chain links TRBV5-6 with TRBJ1-1; 8 bases match TRBD1. V gave up 3 bases and J gave up 5 bases; unmatched junction bases: 9. Germline values: CDR1 SGHDT, CDR2 YYEEEE. The CDR3 consists of 15 residues. CDR3 coding DNA: TGTGCCAGCAGCTACTACGACAGGGGAAGGACTGAAGCTTTCTTT. Protein product: CASSYYDRGRTEAFF.

In this sample, this clone turned up once. The chain has TRBV2 and TRBJ1-6; tentatively, D is TRBD1 (6 bases). This CDR3 is built from 15 residues. CDR1 is SNHLY and CDR2 is FYNNEI in the germline V gene. Trimming pared 6 bases from V and 6 bases from J, leaving 15 bases between. CDR3 nucleotide sequence: TGTGCCAGCAGGGTACAGGGCTCCAGTAATTCACCCCTCCACTTT. Translating it yields CASRVQGSSNSPLHF.

V is TRBV6-5 and J is TRBJ1-2; TRBD1 matches 8 bases. V was pared by 6 bases and J by 4 bases, with 4 bases of the junction left unmatched. Germline V gene lookup returns CDR1 MNHEY and CDR2 SVGAGI. The CDR3 consists of 13 residues. CDR3 bases: TGTGCCAGCAGGAGCGGACAGGGCTATGGCTACACCTTC. This translates into CASRSGQGYGYTF.